This TCR beta chain was recovered during a study of technical replicates of blood from several donors. The method was immunoSEQ multiplex PCR; TCRdb's version includes in-frame clones alone and lacks a portion of them. The table lists almost 85,000 clones, 95% to 98% of them singletons. The V and J ends lost 5 bases and 7 bases respectively, with 6 bases between them. CDR3 length: 11 amino acids. Germline CDR1 reads MNHEY; CDR2 reads SVGAGI. The source is a human donor in good health. Sequenced: T cells isolated from PBMCs. This chain uses TRBV6-5 with TRBJ2-1; D remains unclear. CDR3 amino acids: CASSMRNEQFF. The CDR3 DNA sequence: TGTGCCAGCAGTATGCGTAATGAGCAGTTCTTC.